These 19 T cell receptor beta chains were all obtained from the same sample, sequenced in a study of blood T cell repertoires in COVID-19 (dated by TCRdb to the early 2020s). The library was built by means of the immunoSEQ multiplex PCR assay. The source is immuneACCESS, and TCRdb retained only in-frame sequences with V and J called. Part of the clones is not carried over; for the studies checked, unresolved V genes explain less than half of this, and the remainder is unexplained. Counted in this sample were approximately 260,000 clones; around nine tenths of them appeared once. The ten largest account for around 2% of the sample. Sequencing was carried out using peripheral blood. These receptors were taken from a woman aged 40 to 50 who had recovered from COVID-19.

This chain links TRBV4-3 with TRBJ1-3; 7 bases match TRBD1. Per the germline V gene, CDR1 is LGHNA and CDR2 is YSLEER. The CDR3 is 16 amino acids. The V gene end was trimmed by 0 bases and the J gene end by 4 bases; junction bases not matched to a gene: 6. The CDR3 bases are TGCGCCAGCAGCCAAGACACACAGGGGATCGGAAACACCATATATTTT. Translation: CASSQDTQGIGNTIYF.

This clone has just one count. The rearrangement joins TRBV7-3 to TRBJ2-3; D is ambiguous. Germline CDR1 SGHTA, CDR2 FQGTGA. The CDR3 spans 15 residues. The V end was cut by 0 bases, the J end by 2 bases, with 9 bases between. The CDR3 loop reads CASSLTGHYTDTQYF. The CDR3 DNA reads TGTGCCAGCAGCTTAACGGGCCATTACACAGATACGCAGTATTTT.

The gene calls are TRBV19 and TRBJ1-6; D is unresolved. The V and J ends lost 5 bases and 10 bases respectively, with 15 bases between them. CDR1 and CDR2 (germline): LNHDA, SQIVND (reference sequence). The CDR3 consists of 14 residues. DNA of the CDR3: TGTGCCAGTAGTTTCGTCACTGGCGGGTCACCCCTCCACTTT. The encoded protein is CASSFVTGGSPLHF.

The genes are TRBV7-8 and TRBJ2-3; the D gene is possibly TRBD1 (5 bases). The CDR3 has 15 residues. CDR1 and CDR2 from the germline V gene are SGHVS and FQNEAQ. Trimming left V 0 bases short and J 3 bases short, with 10 bases between. In DNA form, the CDR3 reads TGTGCCAGCAGCTTAGCGTCGCAGGGAACAGATACGCAGTATTTT. It yields the protein CASSLASQGTDTQYF.

V gene TRBV4-1 combines with J gene TRBJ1-3, with D hard to call. V was trimmed by 1 base and J by 8 bases, leaving 12 bases between them. The germline V gene has CDR1 MGHRA and CDR2 YSYEKL. CDR3 length: 14 amino acids. CDR3 bases: TGCGCCAGCAGCCAAGCTATTGTCGAGTACACCATATATTTT. Amino acid sequence: CASSQAIVEYTIYF.

This clone was detected only once. The chain joins TRBV18 to TRBJ2-6, with 8 bases matching TRBD1. V dropped 2 bases and J dropped 1; count of bases not matched to a gene: 13. The germline V gene encodes CDR1 KGHSH and CDR2 LQKENI. The CDR3 runs to 20 residues. The CDR3 DNA sequence: TGTGCCAGCTCACCAAATCACGGACAGGGTTTTGGGTCTGGGGCCAACGTCCTGACTTTC. It codes for CASSPNHGQGFGSGANVLTF.

The V and J genes are TRBV5-1 and TRBJ1-2; 7 nucleotides agree with TRBD1. The CDR3 spans 13 residues. Germline CDR1 reads SGHRS; CDR2 reads YFSETQ. Losses at the gene ends were 2 bases for V and 7 bases for J; bases not matched to a gene: 5. The CDR3 is CASSLTGVSGYTF. CDR3 DNA sequence: TGCGCCAGCAGCTTAACAGGGGTGTCTGGCTACACCTTC.

V gene TRBV4-3 combines with J gene TRBJ1-6; D possibly corresponds to TRBD1 (6 bases). Trimming removed 3 bases at V and 10 bases at J, with 16 bases between. The germline V gene has CDR1 LGHNA and CDR2 YSLEER. The CDR3 runs to 15 residues. Written as DNA, the CDR3 is TGCGCCAGCAGCCATACAGGGTCGAGCGGCTCACCCCTCCACTTT. Residues: CASSHTGSSGSPLHF.

The chain recombines TRBV10-3 with TRBJ1-2; D is undetermined. Per germline, CDR1 ENHRY and CDR2 SYGVKD. Trimming cost V 5 bases and J 2 bases, with 12 bases left between them. The CDR3 runs to 14 residues. In DNA form, the CDR3 reads TGTGCCATCAGTCCGCCGGGATTGAACTATGGCTACACCTTC. Translation: CAISPPGLNYGYTF.

The V and J genes are TRBV19 and TRBJ2-7, with D maybe TRBD2 (6 bases). This CDR3 is 15 amino acids long. V lost 9 bases and J 3 bases, leaving 21 bases between the germline ends. Germline V gives CDR1 LNHDA, CDR2 SQIVND (reference sequence). In DNA form, the CDR3 reads TGTGCCAGCCCCATCATTCTGGAGGGAGACTACGAGCAGTACTTC. Its protein is CASPIILEGDYEQYF.

The chain couples TRBV3-1 (or the pseudogene TRBV3-2) to TRBJ2-1, with TRBD2 matching 11 bases. Unmatched junction bases numbered 13, after V lost 0 bases and J lost 6 bases. The CDR3 is 19 residues long. Germline V lookup: CDR1 LGHDT, CDR2 YNNKEL (reference sequence). The CDR3 DNA is TGTGCCAGCAGCCAAGATGTGGCTAGCGGGAGGCCGCCTTCCAATGAGCAGTTCTTC. As protein: CASSQDVASGRPPSNEQFF.

The CDR3 region has the DNA TGCGCCAGCAGCTTCGGGGAAGAGACCCAGTACTTC. This encodes CASSFGEETQYF. V gene TRBV5-1 combines with J gene TRBJ2-5, with D possibly TRBD2 on 5 matching bases. The V end lost 2 bases, the J end lost 3 bases, and 5 bases lay between the germline ends. The CDR3 loop spans 12 amino acids. Germline values: CDR1 SGHRS, CDR2 YFSETQ.

The chain joins TRBV7-2 to TRBJ1-5; D possibly corresponds to TRBD1 (6 bases). The V and J ends lost 1 base and 6 bases respectively, with 16 bases between them. Germline V gives CDR1 SGHTA, CDR2 FQGNSA. The CDR3 consists of 16 residues. CDR3 in amino acids: CASSLGRGAVGQPQHF. In DNA form, the CDR3 reads TGTGCCAGCAGCTTAGGGCGGGGGGCGGTCGGTCAGCCCCAGCATTTT. The whole variable domain, remainder taken from reference TRBV7-2 and TRBJ1-5, is GAGVSQSPSNKVTEKGKDVELRCDPISGHTALYWYRQSLGQGLEFLIYFQGNSAPDKSGLPSDRFSAERTGGSVSTLTIQRTQQEDSAVYLCASSLGRGAVGQPQHFGDGTRLSIL.

The rearrangement uses TRBV19 and TRBJ2-4; 9 bases are a match to TRBD2. Germline loops: CDR1 LNHDA, CDR2 SQIVND (reference sequence). The J segment lost 8 bases and the V segment lost 3 bases, leaving 5 bases of the junction unmatched. The CDR3 sequence is 14 residues long. This chain's CDR3 is CASSILAGEYIQYF. The CDR3 DNA reads TGTGCCAGTAGTATTTTAGCGGGAGAGTACATTCAGTACTTC. Variable domain in full (rest from reference TRBV19 and TRBJ2-4): DGGITQSPKYLFRKEGQNVTLSCEQNLNHDAMYWYRQDPGQGLRLIYYSQIVNDFQKGDIAEGYSVSREKKESFPLTVTSAQKNPTAFYLCASSILAGEYIQYFGAGTRLSVL.

In its sample, this clone was seen once. The chain couples TRBV2 to TRBJ2-1, with unresolved D. This CDR3 is 11 amino acids long. In germline, CDR1 is SNHLY, CDR2 FYNNEI. The germline V and J ends were trimmed by 10 bases and 7 bases, with 11 bases remaining between them. CDR3 loop: CATQRGNEQFF. Here the CDR3 DNA reads TGTGCCACCCAAAGAGGAAATGAGCAGTTCTTC.

This clone was detected only a few times. J is TRBJ2-7 and V is TRBV5-1, with D perhaps TRBD1 (5 bases). Germline CDR1 is SGHRS and CDR2 is YFSETQ. This CDR3 spans 13 amino acids. Trimming stripped 7 bases from V and 2 bases from J, with 13 bases between. CDR3 region: CASYDSATYEQYF. The CDR3 DNA reads TGCGCCAGCTATGACAGTGCTACCTACGAGCAGTACTTC. Based on the CDR3 plus reference TRBV5-1 and TRBJ2-7, the full variable domain is KAGVTQTPRYLIKTRGQQVTLSCSPISGHRSVSWYQQTPGQGLQFLFEYFSETQRNKGNFPGRFSGRQFSNSRSEMNVSTLELGDSALYLCASYDSATYEQYFGPGTRLTVT.

The CDR3 DNA is TGTGCCAGCAGCTCCCTTGGGGCGGGGATGAAAGAGACCCAGTACTTC. This encodes CASSSLGAGMKETQYF. This chain joins TRBV7-2 and TRBJ2-5, with D possibly TRBD2 on 6 matching bases. Germline CDR1 and CDR2: SGHTA and FQGNSA. This CDR3 is built from 16 residues. V was cut by 4 bases and J by 3 bases, with 18 bases left in between.

This chain links TRBV5-6 with TRBJ1-6; no reliable D call. Trimming left V 4 bases short and J 4 bases short, with 3 bases between. This CDR3 region has 12 residues. The V gene's germline CDR1 is SGHDT and CDR2 YYEEEE. The CDR3 sequence is CASSRYNSPLHF. CDR3 bases: TGTGCCAGCAGCCGTTATAATTCACCCCTCCACTTT.

J is TRBJ2-3 and V is TRBV7-9; weak D call: TRBD2 (5 bases). The germline V gene has CDR1 SEHNR and CDR2 FQNEAQ (reference sequence). Trimming took off 3 bases at V and 6 bases at J, with 7 bases between the two ends. CDR3 length equals 12 residues. CDR3 DNA sequence: TGTGCCAGCAGCTTTAGAGGGGATACGCAGTATTTT. Translation gives CASSFRGDTQYF. Combining the CDR3 with reference TRBV7-9 and TRBJ2-3 gives the whole variable domain DTGVSQNPRHKITKRGQNVTFRCDPISEHNRLYWYRQTLGQGPEFLTYFQNEAQLEKSRLLSDRFSAERPKGSFSTLEIQRTEQGDSAMYLCASSFRGDTQYFGPGTRLTVL.